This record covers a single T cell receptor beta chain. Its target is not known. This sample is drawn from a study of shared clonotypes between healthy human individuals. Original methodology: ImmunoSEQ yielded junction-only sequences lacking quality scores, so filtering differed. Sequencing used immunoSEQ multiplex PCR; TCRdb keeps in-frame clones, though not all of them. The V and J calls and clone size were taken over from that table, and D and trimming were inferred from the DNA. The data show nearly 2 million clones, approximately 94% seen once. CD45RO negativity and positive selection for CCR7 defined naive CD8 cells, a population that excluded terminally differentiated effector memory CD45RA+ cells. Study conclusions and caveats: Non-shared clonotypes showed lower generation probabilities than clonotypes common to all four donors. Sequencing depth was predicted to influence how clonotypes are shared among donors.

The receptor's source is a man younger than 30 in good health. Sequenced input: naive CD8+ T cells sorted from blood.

The CDR3 nucleotides read TGCGCCAGCAGCCAAGGAGCGGACAGATATGGCTACACCTTC. Translated, it gives CASSQGADRYGYTF. The chain links TRBV4-1 to TRBJ1-2; maybe TRBD1 (6 bases). V was pared by 1 base and J by 5 bases, with 11 bases between. Germline assignment: CDR1 MGHRA and CDR2 YSYEKL. The length of the CDR3 is 14 residues.